What follows are 16 T cell receptor beta chains derived from one specimen sequenced in a study of response to subunit inactivated influenza vaccine. TCRdb reprocessed the RT-PCR reads via MiXCR and lists one record per CDR3 protein. Counted here are a few hundred thousand distinct CDR3 sequences, around a fifth occurring once; the ten biggest clones make up roughly 10%. Source: PBMCs from blood, taken approximately 20 months after vaccination. These receptors all come from a man between 50 and 75 years old who received an inactivated influenza vaccine.

This clonotype was observed many times. The rearrangement joins TRBV4-3 to TRBJ2-5, with TRBD1 identical over 7 bases. V was pared by 6 bases and J by 4 bases, with 5 bases of the junction left unmatched. Germline CDR1 reads LGHNA; CDR2 reads YSLEER. The CDR3 covers 13 residues. CDR3 amino acids: CASSQDRRETQYF. The CDR3 region has the DNA TGCGCCAGCAGTCAGGACAGGCGAGAGACCCAGTACTTC.

This clonotype has just a few counts. This CDR3 reads CASSQLDSNYSPLHF. CDR3 sequence (DNA): TGTGCCAGCAGCCAACTGGACAGCAACTATTCACCCCTCCACTTT. The chain recombines TRBV14 with TRBJ1-6, with D perhaps TRBD1 (6 bases). The CDR3 covers 15 residues. The V and J ends lost 2 bases and 8 bases respectively, with 13 bases between them. Per germline, CDR1 SGHDN and CDR2 FVKESK.

This clonotype was recorded a few times. This chain uses TRBV18 with TRBJ2-4; D is unresolved. V was clipped by 5 bases and J by 0 bases, with 8 bases between them. In germline, CDR1 is KGHSH, CDR2 LQKENI. This CDR3 is built from 14 residues. CDR3 DNA sequence: TGTGCCAGCTCAAATGACAAAGCCAAAAACATTCAGTACTTC. Translation gives CASSNDKAKNIQYF.

The chain uses TRBV4-2 and TRBJ2-7; weak D call: TRBD2 (7 bases). In germline, CDR1 is LGHNA, CDR2 YNFKEQ. Trimming took off 0 bases at V and 2 bases at J, with 20 bases between the two ends. This CDR3 has 18 amino acids. The CDR3 spells CASSQEGLSRGAPYEQYF. The CDR3 DNA is TGTGCCAGCAGCCAAGAGGGTCTTAGCCGGGGGGCCCCCTACGAGCAGTACTTC.

This clonotype was found a few times. The rearrangement joins TRBV6-2 or TRBV6-3 to TRBJ1-2; the D gene is possibly TRBD1 (5 bases). The CDR3 has 13 residues. Per the germline V gene, CDR1 is MNHEY and CDR2 is SVGEGT. V shed 6 bases and J shed 3 bases, with 11 bases lying between them. CDR3 in amino acids: CASRLQVDYGYTF. CDR3 bases: TGTGCCAGCAGACTACAGGTCGACTATGGCTACACCTTC.

The J gene is TRBJ1-1, the V gene TRBV19; no reliable D call. V gave up 7 bases and J gave up 4 bases, with 13 bases separating them. CDR1 is LNHDA, CDR2 SQIVND, per germline (reference sequence). This CDR3 spans 13 amino acids. Here the CDR3 reads CASTLTVLTEAFF. CDR3 nucleotides: TGTGCCAGTACCCTGACTGTTCTCACTGAAGCTTTCTTT. The complete variable domain, with remaining parts taken from reference TRBV19 and TRBJ1-1, reads DGGITQSPKYLFRKEGQNVTLSCEQNLNHDAMYWYRQDPGQGLRLIYYSQIVNDFQKGDIAEGYSVSREKKESFPLTVTSAQKNPTAFYLCASTLTVLTEAFFGQGTRLTVV.

This clonotype came up many times. The chain employs TRBV7-9 and TRBJ2-1, with D unclear. The V gene's germline CDR1 is SEHNR and CDR2 FQNEAQ (reference sequence). V was clipped by 4 bases and J by 3 bases, with 16 bases between them. The CDR3 has 16 amino acids. CDR3 amino acids: CASSSAERYGYNEQFF. CDR3 DNA: TGTGCCAGCAGCTCCGCGGAGCGATATGGCTACAATGAGCAGTTCTTC.

This clonotype was found a few times. This chain connects TRBV4-1 to TRBJ2-7; TRBD1 matches 7 bases. V dropped 2 bases and J dropped 3; count of bases not matched to a gene: 7. CDR3 length: 15 amino acids. Per germline, CDR1 MGHRA and CDR2 YSYEKL. The CDR3 loop reads CASSQHRQGDYEQYF. CDR3 nucleotide sequence: TGCGCCAGCAGCCAACACAGGCAGGGGGACTACGAGCAGTACTTC.

The table lists this clonotype with many counts. The CDR3 sequence is CASSSYRDSSNYGYTF. In DNA, the CDR3 is TGTGCCAGCAGTTCATACCGGGACAGCTCTAACTATGGCTACACCTTC. The genes are TRBV28 and TRBJ1-2; 7 bases agree with TRBD1. The CDR3 is made up of 16 amino acids. CDR1 is MDHEN and CDR2 is SYDVKM in the germline V gene. The ends lost 4 bases at V and 0 bases at J; junction bases unmatched: 8.

V is TRBV19 and J is TRBJ2-1; 10 bases match TRBD2. Germline CDR1 is LNHDA and CDR2 is SQIVND (reference sequence). With V trimmed by 3 bases and J by 3 bases, 14 bases remained unmatched. The length of the CDR3 is 19 residues. Written as DNA, the CDR3 is TGTGCCAGTAGTATCGTAAGTAGCGGGGGGTCGCGATACTACAATGAGCAGTTCTTC. Translating gives CASSIVSSGGSRYYNEQFF.

This clonotype was detected only a few times. The chain combines TRBV7-9 with TRBJ1-1, with D perhaps TRBD1 (5 bases). The CDR3 extends over 13 amino acids. Trimming shortened V by 5 bases and J by 3 bases, and 10 bases separated the two germline ends. Germline V CDR1 and CDR2: SEHNR, FQNEAQ (reference sequence). CDR3 DNA: TGTGCCAGCAGCGCTCGACAGTACACTGAAGCTTTCTTT. Protein sequence: CASSARQYTEAFF.

The chain employs TRBV7-8 and TRBJ2-1, with D uncertain. This CDR3 has 12 residues. Trimming cost V 8 bases and J 4 bases, with 9 bases left between them. Germline V gives CDR1 SGHVS, CDR2 FQNEAQ. In DNA form, the CDR3 reads TGTGCCAGCCAAGCTTTATACAATGAGCAGTTCTTC. This translates into CASQALYNEQFF.

In this sample, this clonotype turned up many times. The V call is TRBV12-3 or TRBV12-4, the J call TRBJ1-3; a possible D gene is TRBD1 (5 bases). The CDR3 sequence is 15 residues long. V dropped 5 bases and J dropped 0 bases, with 11 bases sitting between them. Written as DNA, the CDR3 is TGTGCCAGCAGTCCCGGGACGGTCTCTGGAAACACCATATATTTT. It is translated as CASSPGTVSGNTIYF.

In its sample, this clonotype was seen a few times. The rearrangement uses TRBV7-9 and TRBJ1-5, with D tentatively TRBD1 (6 bases). CDR3 size: 14 residues. Trimming shortened V by 6 bases and J by 6 bases, and 15 bases separated the two germline ends. CDR1 SEHNR and CDR2 FQNEAQ come from the germline V gene (reference sequence). The CDR3 reads CASSLQGRGQPQHF. CDR3 in DNA: TGTGCCAGCAGTCTACAGGGTCGGGGTCAGCCCCAGCATTTT.

The table lists this clonotype with many counts. V gene TRBV20-1 combines with J gene TRBJ2-5; 7 bases match TRBD1. Germline lookup yields CDR1 DFQATT and CDR2 SNEGSKA (reference sequence). CDR3 length equals 14 residues. CDR3 in DNA: TGCAGCACCGCCCGGGGACAGCTAATGGAGACCCAGTACTTC. Amino acid sequence: CSTARGQLMETQYF.

This clonotype was counted at least ten times. The rearrangement joins TRBV2 to TRBJ1-5; D gene unclear. Germline loops: CDR1 SNHLY, CDR2 FYNNEI. CDR3 length: 14 amino acids. V lost 3 bases and J lost 6, with 12 bases in between. The CDR3 nucleotides are TGTGCCAGCAGTGAGACCCCTTTGGGTCAGCCCCAGCATTTT. This translates into CASSETPLGQPQHF.